The 30 T cell receptor beta chains listed next were all sequenced from one sample in a study of CD8+CD57+ T cells in acquired aplastic anemia. TCR beta VDJ and CDR3 profiling used genomic DNA as template. TCRdb processed the reads anew with MiXCR; each CDR3 protein has one entry. The sample has hundreds of thousands of distinct CDR3 sequences; less than 35% are singletons. For sequencing, patients were chosen who had shown expansion of CD8+CD57+ cells by flow cytometry. Material: sorted CD4+, CD8+, or CD8+CD57+ T cells (not recorded which) from PBMCs. The receptors originated from a human donor with aplastic anemia.

Only a few counts were recorded for this clonotype. V usage is TRBV15 and J usage is TRBJ2-7, with TRBD1 matching 8 bases. The CDR3 sequence is 13 residues long. Germline V gene sequence: CDR1 LNHNV, CDR2 YYDKDF (reference sequence). V lost 8 bases to trimming and J lost 2 bases; unmatched junction nucleotides: 5. Here the CDR3 DNA reads TGTGCCACCGGACAGGGACTTACCTACGAGCAGTACGTC. Encoded protein: CATGQGLTYEQYV.

The rearrangement uses TRBV19 and TRBJ1-2; 9 bases align to TRBD1. Looked up from germline, CDR1 is LNHDA and CDR2 is SQIVND (reference sequence). The V and J ends lost 5 bases and 8 bases, in that order; junction bases with no gene match: 6. The CDR3 loop spans 13 amino acids. CDR3 bases: TGTGCCAGTAGTGCCGGGACAGGGAGGGGCTACACCTTC. Protein product: CASSAGTGRGYTF.

This sequence joins TRBV28 and TRBJ2-7; D is ambiguous. CDR3 size: 13 residues. V lost 7 bases, J lost 5 bases, and 15 bases lay in between. Per the germline V gene, CDR1 is MDHEN and CDR2 is SYDVKM. The CDR3 loop reads CASMAPVPHEQYF. For the CDR3, the DNA is TGTGCCAGCATGGCCCCCGTTCCCCACGAGCAGTACTTC. The full variable domain, its missing parts supplied by reference TRBV28 and TRBJ2-7, is DVKVTQSSRYLVKRTGEKVFLECVQDMDHENMFWYRQDPGLGLRLIYFSYDVKMKEKGDIPEGYSVSREKKERFSLILESASTNQTSMYLCASMAPVPHEQYFGPGTRLTVT.

The gene calls are TRBV5-8 and TRBJ2-7; no definite D call. The DNA matches TRBJ2-5 better at its end, which makes the J call doubtful. The CDR3 sequence is 15 residues long. In germline, CDR1 is SGHTS, CDR2 YDEGEE. CDR3 nucleotides: TGTGCCAGCAGCTTGGCCGAGTTTGCTGGGCAGACCCAGTACTTC. Protein sequence: CASSLAEFAGQTQYF.

This chain links TRBV15 with TRBJ1-6; no firm D call. The V and J ends lost 8 bases and 5 bases respectively, with 4 bases between them. This CDR3 is 11 amino acids long. Germline values: CDR1 LNHNV, CDR2 YYDKDF (reference sequence). CDR3 DNA sequence: TGTGCCACCGTAGATAATTCACCCCTCCACTTT. Protein: CATVDNSPLHF.

V and J are TRBV5-6 and TRBJ1-1, with D unresolved. The CDR3 is 15 amino acids. CDR1 SGHDT and CDR2 YYEEEE come from the germline V gene. The ends were cut back, 8 bases at V and 2 bases at J, with 19 bases in the middle. The CDR3 sequence is CASSINDPRNTEAFF. DNA for the CDR3: TGTGCCAGTAGTATTAACGACCCCAGAAACACTGAAGCTTTCTTT.

V usage is TRBV4-2 and J usage is TRBJ2-7; 9 positions match TRBD2. The CDR3 length is 16 residues. Germline CDR1 is LGHNA and CDR2 is YNFKEQ. J was trimmed by 2 bases and V by 4 bases; bases with no gene match: 9. DNA for the CDR3: TGTGCCAGCAGCCTAAGTAAGTCTAGCGGGGCCTACGAGCAGTACTTC. Amino acids: CASSLSKSSGAYEQYF.

This clonotype was counted only a few times. The V gene is TRBV11-2, the J gene TRBJ2-1; the D is unclear. Germline assignment: CDR1 SGHAT and CDR2 FQNNGV. The length of the CDR3 is 15 residues. Trimming stripped 1 base from V and 8 bases from J, with 15 bases between. The DNA of the CDR3 is TGTGCCAGCAGCTTAGGTACAGCACCAAGGGATGAGCAGTTCTTC. It translates to CASSLGTAPRDEQFF.

This clonotype was recorded many times. This chain joins TRBV2 and TRBJ1-1; 7 positions match TRBD1. The CDR3 is 14 amino acids. From germline, CDR1 is SNHLY and CDR2 FYNNEI. V lost 5 bases, J lost 6 bases, and 9 bases stayed unmatched. The CDR3 is CASSTTGVSAEAFF. In nucleotides, the CDR3 is TGTGCCAGCAGTACCACAGGGGTGTCGGCTGAAGCTTTCTTT. Full variable domain (missing parts from reference TRBV2 and TRBJ1-1): EPEVTQTPSHQVTQMGQEVILRCVPISNHLYFYWYRQILGQKVEFLVSFYNNEISEKSEIFDDQFSVERPDGSNFTLKIRSTKLEDSAMYFCASSTTGVSAEAFFGQGTRLTVV.

Ten or more counts support this clonotype. The rearrangement uses TRBV20-1 and TRBJ1-2, with 7 bases fitting TRBD1. CDR3 length: 13 amino acids. With 5 bases clipped from V and 3 bases from J, the junction kept 6 bases outside the gene matches. Germline V gene sequence: CDR1 DFQATT, CDR2 SNEGSKA (reference sequence). CDR3 in DNA: TGCAGTGCTCTTACAGGGGAGCACTATGGCTACACCTTC. It encodes CSALTGEHYGYTF.

This chain links TRBV10-2 with TRBJ2-7; 10 nucleotides agree with TRBD1. CDR1 is WSHSY, CDR2 SAAADI, per germline. Trimming cost V 8 bases and J 2 bases; bases outside gene matches: 3. The CDR3 has 13 residues. The CDR3 nucleotides read TGCGCCAGCGGACAGGGGGTTACCTACGAGCAGTACTTC. Translation: CASGQGVTYEQYF.

This clonotype has at least ten counts. The chain joins TRBV20-1 to TRBJ2-5; D remains unclear. The CDR3 has 13 residues. Germline V gene data show CDR1 as DFQATT and CDR2 as SNEGSKA (reference sequence). Trimming stripped 3 bases from V and 5 bases from J, with 13 bases between. The CDR3 DNA follows: TGCAGTGCTAGCCTGGCGCGGCGGGAGACCCAGTACTTC. It translates to CSASLARRETQYF.

V gene TRBV14 combines with J gene TRBJ2-7; tentatively, D is TRBD2 (6 bases). Germline lookup yields CDR1 SGHDN and CDR2 FVKESK. This CDR3 spans 18 amino acids. Trimming took off 3 bases at V and 6 bases at J, with 27 bases between the two ends. The CDR3 DNA reads TGTGCCAGCAGCCACAAAAACGGGGGATTAGGTTCTCTCTCCGAGCAGTACTTC. It specifies CASSHKNGGLGSLSEQYF.

Worth noting for this clonotype: Since a much larger clone is just one base distant, this may be a read error. The rearrangement links TRBV7-7 to TRBJ2-5, with a weak D call TRBD2 (6 bases). Per germline, CDR1 SSHAT and CDR2 FNYEAQ (reference sequence). The CDR3 runs 13 residues. The CDR3 nucleotides read TGTGCTAGCAGCTTAGGAGGGGAAGGGACCCAGTACTTC. Translated, it gives CASSLGGEGTQYF.

This clonotype occurred a few times. A read error is possible here, since a much larger clone lies one base away. CDR3 in DNA: TGTGCCAGCAGTGATCACAGGGGGCTAGTCCGCGGGCAGTACTTC. It yields the protein CASSDHRGLVRGQYF. This chain connects TRBV2 to TRBJ2-7; TRBD1 matches 9 bases. Germline V lookup: CDR1 SNHLY, CDR2 FYNNEI. Trimming at V came to 3 bases and at J to 9 bases, leaving 12 bases not matched to a gene. The CDR3 is 15 residues long.

J is TRBJ1-6 and V is TRBV6-2 or TRBV6-3, with 9 bases identical to TRBD1. With V trimmed by 2 bases and J by 7 bases, 12 bases remained unmatched. CDR1 is MNHEY and CDR2 is SVGEGT in the germline V gene. This CDR3 is built from 18 residues. As DNA, the CDR3 is TGTGCCAGCAGTTACACCAGGACAGGGGAACCAAAAAATTCACCCCTCCACTTT. Encoded protein: CASSYTRTGEPKNSPLHF.

A word on this clonotype: The CDR3 does not close with the conserved phenylalanine or tryptophan, likely indicating a read error. The CDR3 DNA is TGTGCCAGCAGGCGCACAGGGTCCGATCAGCCCCAGCATTCT. This sequence encodes CASRRTGSDQPQHS. The rearrangement joins TRBV2 to TRBJ1-5; weak D call: TRBD1 (6 bases). This CDR3 is 14 amino acids long. V was shortened by 6 bases and J by 5 bases, with 14 bases between the two germline ends. Looked up from germline, CDR1 is SNHLY and CDR2 is FYNNEI.

This clonotype has just a few counts. The chain uses TRBV19 and TRBJ2-7; D possibly corresponds to TRBD2 (5 bases). This CDR3 is built from 13 residues. V lost 2 bases to trimming and J lost 6 bases, with 11 bases between them. Germline V gene lookup returns CDR1 LNHDA and CDR2 SQIVND (reference sequence). CDR3 loop: CASSIKRWAEQYF. The CDR3 DNA reads as TGTGCCAGTAGTATAAAGCGGTGGGCCGAGCAGTACTTC. The full variable domain, with the rest looked up from reference TRBV19 and TRBJ2-7, is DGGITQSPKYLFRKEGQNVTLSCEQNLNHDAMYWYRQDPGQGLRLIYYSQIVNDFQKGDIAEGYSVSREKKESFPLTVTSAQKNPTAFYLCASSIKRWAEQYFGPGTRLTVT.

CDR3 DNA: TGTGCCAGCAGCCAACGGGGGGCCGGTCAGCCCCAGCATTTT. It specifies CASSQRGAGQPQHF. J is TRBJ1-5 and V is TRBV25-1, with D perhaps matching TRBD1 (6 bases). Between the trimmed V and J ends, which lost 6 bases and 6 bases, there was a span of 15 bases. The CDR3 has 14 amino acids. CDR1 is MGHDK and CDR2 is SYGVNS in the germline V gene.

This rearrangement joins TRBV5-1 to TRBJ2-1; D ambiguous. Trimming took off 2 bases at V and 4 bases at J, with 7 bases between the two ends. Germline CDR1 reads SGHRS; CDR2 reads YFSETQ. The CDR3 spans 13 residues. The CDR3 protein is CASSLPEYNEQFF. DNA of the CDR3: TGCGCCAGCAGCTTACCAGAGTACAATGAGCAGTTCTTC.

The chain recombines TRBV6-1 with TRBJ2-3; TRBD2 is a possible D gene (5 bases). V gave up 4 bases and J gave up 3 bases, with 17 bases separating them. CDR3 length: 16 amino acids. The germline V gene encodes CDR1 MNHNS and CDR2 SASEGT. CDR3 loop: CASSGSPLVGTDTQYF. CDR3 coding DNA: TGTGCCAGCAGTGGATCCCCACTAGTAGGAACAGATACGCAGTATTTT.

The chain links TRBV2 to TRBJ2-5; TRBD2 is a possible D gene (6 bases). The CDR3 length is 12 residues. Per the germline V gene, CDR1 is SNHLY and CDR2 is FYNNEI. V was trimmed by 6 bases and J by 7 bases, leaving 12 bases between them. This CDR3 reads CASSPSVGTQYF. DNA for the CDR3: TGTGCCAGCAGCCCTAGCGTAGGGACCCAGTACTTC.

The sample holds a few counts of this clonotype. One base away lies a much larger clone, so this may be a sequencing read error. CDR3: CATSDLPTRQPQHF. CDR3 bases: TGTGCCACCAGTGATCTCCCCACACGGCAGCCCCAGCATTTT. The chain links TRBV24-1 to TRBJ1-5; D unclear. The CDR3 is 14 residues long. CDR1 and CDR2 (germline): KGHDR, SFDVKD. Trimming removed 3 bases at V and 7 bases at J, with 12 bases between.

The CDR3 is CSARDSGQGDREQYF. The CDR3 DNA sequence: TGCAGTGCTAGAGATTCAGGACAGGGGGATAGAGAGCAGTACTTC. This chain uses TRBV20-1 with TRBJ2-7, with 10 positions matching TRBD1. Germline-derived CDR1 and CDR2 are DFQATT and SNEGSKA (reference sequence). The V segment lost 0 bases and the J segment 7 bases; nucleotides outside the gene matches: 9. The CDR3 totals 15 residues.

In regard to this clonotype: Its ends do not fully match the called genes, so a read error is possible. This sequence joins TRBV10-3 and TRBJ1-1; 11 nucleotides align to TRBD1. The CDR3 runs 16 residues. Germline values: CDR1 ENHRY, CDR2 SYGVKD. The CDR3: CASSDPGTGGTSEAFF. The CDR3 DNA reads TGTGCCAGCAGTGACCCCGGGACAGGGGGGACCTCTGAAGCTTTCTTT.

This clonotype was detected ten times or more. The genes are TRBV6-1 and TRBJ1-6, with TRBD1 identical over 7 bases. J lost 7 bases, V lost 6 bases, and 6 bases had no gene match. CDR3 size: 14 residues. Germline V gene lookup returns CDR1 MNHNS and CDR2 SASEGT. DNA of the CDR3: TGTGCCAGCAGCGTAGGGACAGCGAATTCACCCCTCCACTTT. Translation: CASSVGTANSPLHF.

The chain is built from TRBV10-3 and TRBJ1-4; 10 bases fit TRBD1. The V and J ends lost 6 bases and 11 bases, in that order; junction bases with no gene match: 3. Germline V gene data show CDR1 as ENHRY and CDR2 as SYGVKD. This CDR3 comprises 12 residues. The CDR3 loop reads CAISLGQGKLFF. The CDR3 DNA reads as TGTGCCATCAGCTTGGGACAGGGGAAACTGTTTTTT.

This clonotype was seen ten or more times. The rearrangement uses TRBV10-3 and TRBJ2-5; D uncertain. Germline V lookup: CDR1 ENHRY, CDR2 SYGVKD. V was pared by 2 bases and J by 4 bases, with 5 bases between. CDR3 length equals 12 residues. The CDR3 is CAISELAETQYF. The DNA for the CDR3 is TGTGCCATCAGTGAGCTGGCAGAGACCCAGTACTTC.

The chain uses TRBV6-1 and TRBJ1-1; D is ambiguous. Trimming removed 5 bases from V and 10 bases from J, with 17 bases in between. Germline CDR1 and CDR2: MNHNS and SASEGT. This CDR3 region has 13 residues. CDR3 sequence reads: CASSPRVADVAFF. The CDR3, as DNA: TGTGCCAGCAGTCCACGGGTGGCAGATGTAGCTTTCTTT.

This clonotype was observed a few times. The chain's CDR3 is CASRRQGYGNTIYF. CDR3 bases: TGTGCCAGCAGAAGACAGGGGTATGGAAACACCATATATTTT. V and J are TRBV4-2 and TRBJ1-3, with 8 bases that match TRBD1. The CDR3 sequence is 14 residues long. J lost 3 bases, V lost 6 bases, and 4 bases had no gene match. Germline V lookup: CDR1 LGHNA, CDR2 YNFKEQ.